What follows describes a single TCR beta chain. Its target is not known. Germline lookup yields CDR1 KGHSH and CDR2 LQKENI. With 2 bases removed from V and 7 bases from J, the gap between germline ends came to 12 bases. CDR3 length: 14 residues. Primers for the PCR totalled 60 Vbeta and 13 Jbeta. Sequencing was performed with immunoSEQ multiplex PCR; in TCRdb, only in-frame clones are kept and a portion is missing. The sample carries under 150,000 clones, about 64% recorded once. This entry is derived from a study of cytomegalovirus exposure and HLA in healthy donors. Study-wide findings and caveats: Later on, an analysis found that several of the most significant clusters appeared to be linked to common viral pathogens, which included parvovirus B19. Listed as cytomegalovirus-associated were 150 to 200 TCR beta chains.

Sequenced sample: PBMCs. This sequence joins TRBV18 and TRBJ1-5, with D possibly matching TRBD1 (5 bases). The TCR was taken from a woman in her 40s in good health and CMV-seronegative. The CDR3 region has the DNA TGTGCCAGCTCACCAGACCAGGGAAAGCAGCCCCAGCATTTT. Its translation is CASSPDQGKQPQHF. Using reference TRBV18 and TRBJ1-5 for the parts outside the CDR3, the full variable domain is NAGVMQNPRHLVRRRGQEARLRCSPMKGHSHVYWYRQLPEEGLKFMVYLQKENIIDESGMPKERFSAEFPKEGPSILRIQQVVRGDSAAYFCASSPDQGKQPQHFGDGTRLSIL.